The 23 T cell receptor beta chains below all came from one sample that was sequenced in a study of long-term antiretroviral therapy in people with HIV. The authors ran the immunoSEQ assay, v3.0, at survey level. Assay: immunoSEQ multiplex PCR; the TCRdb copy retains only in-frame clones and omits some. The sample contains about 22,000 clones, 84% of which appear only once. The sequencing here drew on unsorted PBMCs, taken about 6.1 years after starting antiretroviral therapy. The receptors were gathered from a man aged 30-40 years with HIV.

The J gene is TRBJ2-1, the V gene TRBV7-6; possibly TRBD2 for D (6 bases). V was clipped by 5 bases and J by 5 bases, with 13 bases between them. Germline lookup yields CDR1 SGHVS and CDR2 FNYEAQ. The CDR3 is 14 residues long. The CDR3 nucleotides are TGTGCCAGCAGCCACAAGACTAGTAACAATGAGCAGTTCTTC. As protein: CASSHKTSNNEQFF.

This chain connects TRBV6-1 to TRBJ1-2; D not certain. The ends were cut back, 0 bases at V and 7 bases at J, with 6 bases in the middle. Germline V gives CDR1 MNHNS, CDR2 SASEGT. The CDR3 totals 12 residues. CDR3 loop: CASSEAGSGYTF. The CDR3 bases are TGTGCCAGCAGTGAAGCTGGCTCTGGCTACACCTTC.

The genes are TRBV5-1 and TRBJ2-7; TRBD1 aligns across 7 bases. Trimming at V came to 0 bases and at J to 0 bases, leaving 3 bases not matched to a gene. CDR1 and CDR2 (germline): SGHRS, YFSETQ. The CDR3 has 15 residues. In nucleotides, the CDR3 is TGCGCCAGCAGCTTGGAGGGGACAGCCTCCTACGAGCAGTACTTC. It yields the protein CASSLEGTASYEQYF.

This chain joins TRBV19 and TRBJ1-3; D gene unclear. There are 16 residues in the CDR3. Trimming stripped 7 bases from V and 0 bases from J, with 16 bases between. Germline values: CDR1 LNHDA, CDR2 SQIVND (reference sequence). CDR3 DNA: TGTGCCAGTATAAGTAGAGGGCGCAACTCTGGAAACACCATATATTTT. It is translated as CASISRGRNSGNTIYF.

This chain uses TRBV29-1 with TRBJ2-7; maybe TRBD2 (5 bases). The germline V gene encodes CDR1 SQVTM and CDR2 ANQGSEA. The CDR3 length is 12 residues. The ends were cut back, 1 base at V and 11 bases at J, with 15 bases in the middle. In DNA form, the CDR3 reads TGCAGCGTTGAAGTTTCGGGGAAGGTCGAGTACTTC. Its translation: CSVEVSGKVEYF.

The chain carries TRBV20-1 and TRBJ2-3; no definite D call. The ends were cut back, 5 bases at V and 7 bases at J, with 10 bases in the middle. This CDR3 has 11 amino acids. Germline lookup yields CDR1 DFQATT and CDR2 SNEGSKA (reference sequence). CDR3 protein: CSAGPPHTQYF. The DNA for the CDR3 is TGCAGTGCTGGACCCCCACATACGCAGTATTTT.

This clone is judged medium-sized. V and J are TRBV30 and TRBJ1-1, with D perhaps matching TRBD1 (5 bases). V was cut by 0 bases and J by 6 bases, with 5 bases left in between. Germline assignment: CDR1 GTSNPN and CDR2 SVGIG (reference sequence). The CDR3 consists of 11 residues. The CDR3 region is CAWSVGAEAFF. The DNA of the CDR3 is TGTGCCTGGAGTGTAGGGGCTGAAGCTTTCTTT.

This chain links TRBV7-9 with TRBJ2-1; D is perhaps TRBD2 (5 bases). Trimming left V 5 bases short and J 2 bases short, with 16 bases between. Germline CDR1 SEHNR, CDR2 FQNEAQ (reference sequence). CDR3 length equals 16 residues. The CDR3 DNA reads TGTGCCAGCAGCCCTAATCCAGAGGGCCCCTACAATGAGCAGTTCTTC. This sequence encodes CASSPNPEGPYNEQFF. The variable domain in full, with the rest retrieved from reference TRBV7-9 and TRBJ2-1, is DTGVSQNPRHKITKRGQNVTFRCDPISEHNRLYWYRQTLGQGPEFLTYFQNEAQLEKSRLLSDRFSAERPKGSFSTLEIQRTEQGDSAMYLCASSPNPEGPYNEQFFGPGTRLTVL.

This clone was recorded only once. The gene calls are TRBV2 and TRBJ1-1, with D possibly TRBD1 on 5 matching bases. Germline V gives CDR1 SNHLY, CDR2 FYNNEI. The CDR3 has 10 residues. The V and J ends lost 11 bases and 1 base respectively, with 5 bases between them. The CDR3 DNA is TGTGCCGGGGGGAACACTGAAGCTTTCTTT. This sequence encodes CAGGNTEAFF.

The chain has TRBV4-2 and TRBJ2-1; 8 bases map to TRBD2. The CDR3 extends over 16 amino acids. CDR1 LGHNA and CDR2 YNFKEQ come from the germline V gene. With 4 bases clipped from V and 8 bases from J, the junction kept 13 bases outside the gene matches. The CDR3 DNA sequence: TGTGCCAGCAGCCTCTCCGTTAGCGGGACGTTTGATGAGCAGTTCTTC. Protein: CASSLSVSGTFDEQFF.

The chain combines TRBV7-2 with TRBJ2-7; 8 bases match TRBD2. From germline, CDR1 is SGHTA and CDR2 FQGNSA. The trim removed 4 bases at V and 0 bases at J, leaving 8 bases unmatched. CDR3 length: 16 amino acids. CDR3: CASSYSTSGRSYEQYF. In DNA form, the CDR3 reads TGTGCCAGCAGCTATTCAACTAGCGGCCGCTCCTACGAGCAGTACTTC.

This sequence joins TRBV6-6 and TRBJ2-7, with 10 bases lining up with TRBD1. Looked up from germline, CDR1 is MNHNY and CDR2 is SVGAGI (reference sequence). The junction had 7 bases not matched to a gene; V was cut back by 2 bases and J by 3 bases. This CDR3 spans 16 amino acids. Here the CDR3 reads CASSYPRDRGLYEQYF. CDR3 sequence (DNA): TGTGCCAGCAGTTACCCCCGGGACAGGGGCCTCTACGAGCAGTACTTC.

This chain uses TRBV20-1 with TRBJ1-2, with D perhaps matching TRBD1 (6 bases). The CDR3 covers 10 residues. Germline V gene data show CDR1 as DFQATT and CDR2 as SNEGSKA (reference sequence). V lost 6 bases and J 6 bases, leaving 8 bases between the germline ends. The CDR3 protein is CSAPGDGYTF. The CDR3 DNA reads TGCAGTGCGCCAGGGGATGGCTACACCTTC.

The V call is TRBV18, the J call TRBJ2-1; a weak D match, TRBD2 (6 bases). The germline CDR1 and CDR2 sequences are KGHSH and LQKENI. V was shortened by 5 bases and J by 0 bases, with 14 bases between the two germline ends. The CDR3 runs to 16 residues. The CDR3 bases are TGTGCCAGCTCAGAAGCTTTAGCGGTCTCCTACAATGAGCAGTTCTTC. Translation gives CASSEALAVSYNEQFF.

The rearrangement joins TRBV14 to TRBJ1-5; D is undetermined. This CDR3 has 13 residues. Between the trimmed V and J ends, which lost 1 base and 5 bases, there was a span of 6 bases. Germline-derived CDR1 and CDR2 are SGHDN and FVKESK. This CDR3 reads CASSQGIHQPQHF. In DNA form, the CDR3 reads TGTGCCAGCAGCCAAGGAATCCATCAGCCCCAGCATTTT.

This chain uses TRBV2 with TRBJ2-1, with D unclear. The ends were cut back, 4 bases at V and 2 bases at J, with 6 bases in the middle. CDR1 is SNHLY, CDR2 FYNNEI, per germline. This CDR3 has 13 residues. CDR3 protein: CASSATAYNEQFF. The CDR3 DNA sequence: TGTGCCAGCAGTGCAACGGCCTACAATGAGCAGTTCTTC.

This clone was picked up a small number of times. The rearrangement uses TRBV19 and TRBJ2-7, with a possible D match to TRBD1 (6 bases). Germline loops: CDR1 LNHDA, CDR2 SQIVND (reference sequence). This CDR3 contains 12 residues. Trimming cost V 7 bases and J 3 bases, with 10 bases left between them. Written as DNA, the CDR3 is TGTGCCAGTATGGGGGCCCTCTACGAGCAGTACTTC. This codes for CASMGALYEQYF.

The J gene is TRBJ1-3, the V gene TRBV6-5; D ambiguous. V was cut by 10 bases and J by 0 bases, with 13 bases left in between. The length of the CDR3 is 14 residues. Germline V gives CDR1 MNHEY, CDR2 SVGAGI. The CDR3 loop reads CATLGWDSGNTIYF. The CDR3 region has the DNA TGTGCCACCCTAGGGTGGGACTCTGGAAACACCATATATTTT.

This rearrangement joins TRBV18 to TRBJ1-2, with TRBD1 identical over 9 bases. Germline trimming cut 6 bases from V and 6 bases from J; bases unmatched to any gene: 8. There are 14 residues in the CDR3. Germline CDR1 and CDR2: KGHSH and LQKENI. CDR3 sequence reads: CASSLLQGADGYTF. The CDR3 DNA reads as TGTGCCAGCTCGCTCTTACAGGGGGCAGATGGCTACACCTTC.

This clone was detected only a few times. The chain links TRBV11-2 to TRBJ1-3; 7 positions match TRBD1. CDR1 is SGHAT and CDR2 is FQNNGV in the germline V gene. The V segment lost 4 bases and the J segment 0 bases; nucleotides outside the gene matches: 9. The CDR3 is made up of 17 amino acids. Written as DNA, the CDR3 is TGTGCCAGCAGCTCCGAGAGGGGGCCTAGCTCTGGAAACACCATATATTTT. Translation: CASSSERGPSSGNTIYF.

V and J are TRBV25-1 and TRBJ1-5, with TRBD1 identical over 9 bases. Unmatched junction bases numbered 5, after V lost 3 bases and J lost 2 bases. The CDR3 length is 16 residues. Per germline, CDR1 MGHDK and CDR2 SYGVNS. The DNA for the CDR3 is TGTGCCAGCAGTGATAGGGGACAGGGTGGCAATCAGCCCCAGCATTTT. As protein: CASSDRGQGGNQPQHF.

The genes are TRBV15 and TRBJ2-4; TRBD1 matches at 7 bases. The CDR3 is made up of 16 amino acids. J gave up 0 bases and V 5 bases, and 7 bases lay outside the gene matches. In germline, CDR1 is LNHNV, CDR2 YYDKDF (reference sequence). The CDR3 DNA reads as TGTGCCACCAGCGACAGGGATCGGATAGCCAAAAACATTCAGTACTTC. Translated, it gives CATSDRDRIAKNIQYF.

The V gene is TRBV18, the J gene TRBJ2-5, with D perhaps TRBD2 (6 bases). The CDR3 consists of 13 residues. V was cut by 6 bases and J by 2 bases, with 10 bases left in between. CDR1 and CDR2 from the germline V gene are KGHSH and LQKENI. This CDR3 is CASSFGGQETQYF. For the CDR3, the DNA is TGTGCCAGCTCCTTTGGGGGGCAAGAGACCCAGTACTTC.